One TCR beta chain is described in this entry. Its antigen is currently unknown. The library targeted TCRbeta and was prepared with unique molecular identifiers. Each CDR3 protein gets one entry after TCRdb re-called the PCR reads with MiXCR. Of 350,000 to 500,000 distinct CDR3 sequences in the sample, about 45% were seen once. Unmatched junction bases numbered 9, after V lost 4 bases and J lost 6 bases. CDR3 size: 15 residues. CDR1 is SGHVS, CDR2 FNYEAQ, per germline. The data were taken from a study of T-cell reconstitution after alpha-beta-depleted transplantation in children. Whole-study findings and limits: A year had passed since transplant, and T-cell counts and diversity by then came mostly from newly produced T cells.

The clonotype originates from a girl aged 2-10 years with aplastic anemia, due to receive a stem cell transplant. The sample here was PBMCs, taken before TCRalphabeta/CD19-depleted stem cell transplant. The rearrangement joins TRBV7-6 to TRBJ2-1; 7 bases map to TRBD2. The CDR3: CASSSDLGGSNEQFF. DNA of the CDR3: TGTGCCAGCAGCTCGGACCTAGGCGGGAGCAATGAGCAGTTCTTC.